This entry lists 27 T cell receptor beta chains sequenced from one sample in a study of blood T cell repertoires in COVID-19. Profiling relied on immunoSEQ multiplex PCR, and the TCRdb table lists in-frame clones only, not all of them. The data show fewer than 400,000 clones, with around 87% seen just once and roughly 3.1% held by the top ten. Sequencing input: peripheral blood. Every receptor here comes from a human donor in a cohort sampled during active COVID-19.

The rearrangement joins TRBV5-1 to TRBJ2-3, with D possibly matching TRBD1 (5 bases). Trimming removed 4 bases at V and 0 bases at J, with 15 bases between. Germline V gene sequence: CDR1 SGHRS, CDR2 YFSETQ. The length of the CDR3 is 16 residues. CDR3 nucleotides: TGCGCCAGCAGCCAAGCCGACAGCCCTAGCACAGATACGCAGTATTTT. Translating gives CASSQADSPSTDTQYF.

This clone has a single count. The chain employs TRBV11-2 and TRBJ2-5, with D possibly matching TRBD2 (7 bases). The CDR3 contains 15 residues. V was pared by 5 bases and J by 5 bases, with 18 bases between. The germline V gene encodes CDR1 SGHAT and CDR2 FQNNGV. The CDR3 here is CASSPFEGGHETQYF. Written as DNA, the CDR3 is TGTGCCAGCAGCCCCTTTGAGGGGGGGCACGAGACCCAGTACTTC.

Here the CDR3 reads CASSLGQAEQYF. The CDR3, as DNA: TGTGCCAGCAGCTTGGGACAGGCCGAGCAGTACTTC. The chain carries TRBV5-6 and TRBJ2-7; TRBD1 might be the D (6 bases). The germline gives CDR1 SGHDT, CDR2 YYEEEE. V was pared by 0 bases and J by 6 bases, with 7 bases between. This CDR3 is built from 12 residues.

The chain carries TRBV6-5 and TRBJ2-3; maybe TRBD2 (5 bases). V lost 6 bases and J lost 1, with 14 bases in between. Germline-derived CDR1 and CDR2 are MNHEY and SVGAGI. There are 15 residues in the CDR3. The CDR3 region has the DNA TGTGCCAGCAGACAGAGGGCAACCCGCACAGATACGCAGTATTTT. Protein product: CASRQRATRTDTQYF.

V and J are TRBV30 and TRBJ2-7; a weak D match, TRBD1 (6 bases). The length of the CDR3 is 12 residues. Per germline, CDR1 GTSNPN and CDR2 SVGIG (reference sequence). Trimming took 1 base from V and 5 from J, leaving 9 bases between them. The DNA of the CDR3 is TGTGCCTGGAGTGACAGGGAAAACGAGCAGTACTTC. Amino acid sequence: CAWSDRENEQYF.

The chain is built from TRBV15 and TRBJ2-1; D is unresolved. V lost 4 bases to trimming and J lost 8 bases, with 12 bases between them. Germline CDR1 LNHNV, CDR2 YYDKDF (reference sequence). This CDR3 comprises 13 residues. The CDR3 sequence is CATSIRTDDEQFF. The CDR3 DNA reads as TGTGCCACCAGCATCCGCACAGACGATGAGCAGTTCTTC.

The rearrangement uses TRBV5-5 and TRBJ1-2; TRBD1 matches 7 bases. Germline CDR1 is SGHKS and CDR2 is YYEKEE (reference sequence). The V and J ends lost 4 bases and 5 bases, in that order; junction bases with no gene match: 8. The CDR3 extends over 14 amino acids. The CDR3 DNA is TGTGCCAGCAGCCTTAGGGACAGAATGTATGGCTACACCTTC. Protein sequence: CASSLRDRMYGYTF.

This chain uses TRBV7-2 with TRBJ2-3; 8 bases line up with TRBD2. The junction had 6 bases not matched to a gene; V was cut back by 6 bases and J by 7 bases. CDR3 length equals 13 residues. The germline gives CDR1 SGHTA, CDR2 FQGNSA. The CDR3 loop reads CASREAGGNTQYF. The CDR3 DNA reads as TGTGCCAGCAGGGAGGCGGGGGGTAATACGCAGTATTTT.

The rearrangement links TRBV7-2 to TRBJ1-6; D is possibly TRBD1 (5 bases). There are 16 residues in the CDR3. Trimming stripped 5 bases from V and 9 bases from J, with 20 bases between. CDR1 is SGHTA and CDR2 is FQGNSA in the germline V gene. CDR3 nucleotides: TGTGCCAGCAGCCCTCAACCGGGACTAGGAAGTTCACCCCTCCACTTT. Its protein is CASSPQPGLGSSPLHF.

The gene calls are TRBV28 and TRBJ1-1; D is ambiguous. Per the germline V gene, CDR1 is MDHEN and CDR2 is SYDVKM. V was clipped by 8 bases and J by 5 bases, with 9 bases between them. The CDR3 contains 11 residues. In DNA, the CDR3 is TGTGCCAGCCGAGGTGGGACTGAAGCTTTCTTT. Residues: CASRGGTEAFF.

This clone was observed a handful of times. The J gene is TRBJ2-7, the V gene TRBV6-1; possible D gene TRBD2, 5 bases. This CDR3 comprises 16 residues. V was cut by 2 bases and J by 3 bases, with 17 bases left in between. Germline CDR1 MNHNS, CDR2 SASEGT. The chain's CDR3 is CASSELVSPSGYEQYF. The CDR3 bases are TGTGCCAGCAGTGAATTGGTCTCCCCCAGCGGCTACGAGCAGTACTTC.

The gene calls are TRBV5-1 and TRBJ1-4; 8 nucleotides match TRBD1. The CDR3 totals 15 residues. V was clipped by 4 bases and J by 8 bases; unmatched bases: 10. Germline V gene sequence: CDR1 SGHRS, CDR2 YFSETQ. The CDR3 protein is CASSITGGMAEKLFF. CDR3 coding DNA: TGCGCCAGCAGCATTACAGGGGGAATGGCCGAAAAACTGTTTTTT. The full variable domain, with the rest looked up from reference TRBV5-1 and TRBJ1-4, is KAGVTQTPRYLIKTRGQQVTLSCSPISGHRSVSWYQQTPGQGLQFLFEYFSETQRNKGNFPGRFSGRQFSNSRSEMNVSTLELGDSALYLCASSITGGMAEKLFFGSGTQLSVL.

The chain uses TRBV7-3 and TRBJ1-2; D may be TRBD1 (6 bases). Germline V gene lookup returns CDR1 SGHTA and CDR2 FQGTGA. CDR3 length: 13 residues. Trimming shortened V by 1 base and J by 13 bases, and 16 bases separated the two germline ends. CDR3 nucleotide sequence: TGTGCCAGCAGCTTAAAGGGGGACGGCGGGCCCACCTTC. Amino acids: CASSLKGDGGPTF.

The chain is built from TRBV10-1 and TRBJ2-2; TRBD2 matches 7 bases. CDR3 length: 17 amino acids. CDR1 WNHNN and CDR2 SYGVQD come from the germline V gene (reference sequence). V gave up 3 bases and J gave up 1 base; unmatched junction bases: 8. As DNA, the CDR3 is TGCGCCAGCAGTGATGCGACGGGAGGACAGAACACCGGGGAGCTGTTTTTT. Its translation is CASSDATGGQNTGELFF.

The chain combines TRBV28 with TRBJ1-2, with 7 bases that match TRBD1. Germline CDR1 MDHEN, CDR2 SYDVKM. The CDR3 runs 14 residues. V lost 4 bases and J lost 2; bases outside the gene matches: 4. CDR3 sequence: CASSSSQGNYGYTF. As DNA, the CDR3 is TGTGCCAGCAGTTCCTCACAGGGGAACTATGGCTACACCTTC.

V and J are TRBV10-3 and TRBJ2-7; 10 bases are shared with TRBD2. The V gene's germline CDR1 is ENHRY and CDR2 SYGVKD. The CDR3 extends over 14 amino acids. V trimming: 3 bases; J trimming: 5 bases; junction bases outside the gene matches: 4. The DNA of the CDR3 is TGTGCCATCAGTGATGGGCTAGCGGGGGACGAGCAGTACTTC. The encoded protein is CAISDGLAGDEQYF.

The chain employs TRBV5-1 and TRBJ2-1; D is unclear. Germline assignment: CDR1 SGHRS and CDR2 YFSETQ. The CDR3 covers 14 residues. Trimming took 1 base from V and 6 from J, leaving 11 bases between them. CDR3 loop: CASSLKSEVNEQFF. The CDR3 DNA is TGCGCCAGCAGCTTGAAATCCGAGGTCAATGAGCAGTTCTTC. Together with reference TRBV5-1 and TRBJ2-1, the CDR3 gives the full variable domain: KAGVTQTPRYLIKTRGQQVTLSCSPISGHRSVSWYQQTPGQGLQFLFEYFSETQRNKGNFPGRFSGRQFSNSRSEMNVSTLELGDSALYLCASSLKSEVNEQFFGPGTRLTVL.

DNA of the CDR3: TGTGCCAGCAGCTTAGAGGCGGTGGGAGGGCCGGGGGACACCGGGGAGCTGTTTTTT. Its protein is CASSLEAVGGPGDTGELFF. The chain carries TRBV7-2 and TRBJ2-2; TRBD2 matches 7 bases. This CDR3 spans 19 amino acids. The germline CDR1 and CDR2 sequences are SGHTA and FQGNSA. V lost 1 base to trimming and J lost 3 bases; unmatched junction nucleotides: 14.

This clone was picked up a small number of times. V gene TRBV7-8 combines with J gene TRBJ1-1, with TRBD1 identical over 7 bases. V trimming: 1 base; J trimming: 4 bases; junction bases outside the gene matches: 6. Germline lookup yields CDR1 SGHVS and CDR2 FQNEAQ. This CDR3 spans 15 amino acids. CDR3 sequence (DNA): TGTGCCAGCAGCTTAGTTGAGACAGGGCTCACTGAAGCTTTCTTT. As protein: CASSLVETGLTEAFF.

This clone was observed once. This chain links TRBV3-1 (or the pseudogene TRBV3-2) with TRBJ1-6; 8 bases agree with TRBD1. Germline CDR1 is LGHDT and CDR2 is YNNKEL (reference sequence). The CDR3 runs to 18 residues. V shed 6 bases and J 4 bases; nucleotides not matched to a gene: 14. The CDR3 loop is CASRADRVAAEYNSPLHF. For the CDR3, the DNA is TGTGCCAGCAGGGCGGACAGGGTTGCTGCCGAGTATAATTCACCCCTCCACTTT.

The CDR3 loop reads CSSGGDTQYF. The CDR3 bases are TGCAGTTCGGGAGGGGATACGCAGTATTTT. J is TRBJ2-3 and V is TRBV20-1; 8 bases match TRBD2. V gave up 8 bases and J gave up 6 bases; unmatched junction bases: 1. CDR3 length: 10 amino acids. The V gene's germline CDR1 is DFQATT and CDR2 SNEGSKA (reference sequence).

The CDR3 coding sequence is TGTGCCAGCAGCCAATCAGTGACAGACTATGGCTACACCTTC. Translation: CASSQSVTDYGYTF. V is TRBV3-1 (or the pseudogene TRBV3-2) and J is TRBJ1-2; TRBD1 is a possible D gene (5 bases). The germline V gene encodes CDR1 LGHDT and CDR2 YNNKEL (reference sequence). The germline V and J ends were trimmed by 2 bases and 3 bases, with 10 bases remaining between them. This CDR3 region has 14 residues.

V and J are TRBV3-1 (or the pseudogene TRBV3-2) and TRBJ1-1; D ambiguous. Looked up from germline, CDR1 is LGHDT and CDR2 is YNNKEL (reference sequence). The V and J ends lost 1 base and 1 base respectively, with 4 bases between them. There are 13 residues in the CDR3. CDR3: CASSQARNTEAFF. The CDR3, as DNA: TGTGCCAGCAGCCAAGCCAGGAACACTGAAGCTTTCTTT.

V is TRBV4-1 and J is TRBJ1-2; TRBD1 agrees at 7 bases. Trimming removed 1 base from V and 4 bases from J; junction bases left unmatched: 12. Germline V lookup: CDR1 MGHRA, CDR2 YSYEKL. The length of the CDR3 is 17 residues. DNA for the CDR3: TGCGCCAGCAGCCAAGGTATGGCGAGGGGGCTGCGCTATGGCTACACCTTC. Translated, it gives CASSQGMARGLRYGYTF.

The chain carries TRBV20-1 and TRBJ2-7; D might be TRBD2 (5 bases). This CDR3 region has 10 residues. With 6 bases removed from V and 4 bases from J, the gap between germline ends came to 7 bases. Germline V CDR1 and CDR2: DFQATT, SNEGSKA (reference sequence). The CDR3 protein is CSAGRYEQYF. The CDR3 bases are TGCAGTGCGGGGAGATACGAGCAGTACTTC.

V is TRBV11-1 and J is TRBJ2-5, with 8 positions matching TRBD2. Germline V lookup: CDR1 SGHAT, CDR2 FQDESV (reference sequence). CDR3 length equals 14 residues. The V gene end was trimmed by 1 base and the J gene end by 5 bases; junction bases not matched to a gene: 3. The CDR3 sequence is CASSLGPGGETQYF. In nucleotides, the CDR3 is TGTGCCAGCAGCTTAGGACCGGGAGGGGAGACCCAGTACTTC.

This clone was seen only once. The chain is built from TRBV10-3 and TRBJ2-3; 15 bases are shared with TRBD2. CDR1 and CDR2 (germline): ENHRY, SYGVKD. The junction had 7 bases not matched to a gene; V was cut back by 3 bases and J by 6 bases. This CDR3 contains 17 residues. The CDR3 DNA reads TGTGCCATCAGTGATCGGACTAGCGGGAGGGCCGTCGATACGCAGTATTTT. Translating it yields CAISDRTSGRAVDTQYF.